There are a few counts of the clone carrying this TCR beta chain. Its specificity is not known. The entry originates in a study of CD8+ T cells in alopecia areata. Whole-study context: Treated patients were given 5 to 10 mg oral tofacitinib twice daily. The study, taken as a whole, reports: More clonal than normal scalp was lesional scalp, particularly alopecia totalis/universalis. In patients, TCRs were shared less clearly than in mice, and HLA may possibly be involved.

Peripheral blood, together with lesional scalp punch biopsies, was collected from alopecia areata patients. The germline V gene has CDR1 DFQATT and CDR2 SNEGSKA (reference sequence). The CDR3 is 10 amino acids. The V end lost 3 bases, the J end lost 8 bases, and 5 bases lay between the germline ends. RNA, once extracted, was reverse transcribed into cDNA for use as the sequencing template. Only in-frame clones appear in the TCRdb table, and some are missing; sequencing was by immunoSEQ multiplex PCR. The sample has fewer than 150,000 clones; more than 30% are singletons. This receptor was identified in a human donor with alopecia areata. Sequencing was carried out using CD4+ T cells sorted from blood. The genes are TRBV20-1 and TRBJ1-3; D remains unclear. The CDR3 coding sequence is TGCAGTGCTAGTAGGGACACCATATATTTT. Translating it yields CSASRDTIYF.